The 6 T cell receptor beta chains in this list originate from one sample, sequenced in a study of early T cells in non-severe SARS-CoV-2 infection. One entry per CDR3 protein results from TCRdb running MiXCR on the 5' RACE reads. The data contain tens of thousands of distinct CDR3 sequences, 9.5% to 13% of them singletons. The specimen was whole blood. The receptors were gathered from an adult who was a healthcare worker with PCR-confirmed SARS-CoV-2 infection or an uninfected control (not recorded which).

This clonotype has ten or more counts. The chain has TRBV5-1 and TRBJ2-5; D ambiguous. CDR3 length: 11 amino acids. Looked up from germline, CDR1 is SGHRS and CDR2 is YFSETQ. Trimming shortened V by 0 bases and J by 5 bases, and 2 bases separated the two germline ends. The CDR3, as DNA: TGCGCCAGCAGCTTGGATGAGACCCAGTACTTC. Protein: CASSLDETQYF.

The rearrangement uses TRBV10-1 and TRBJ2-2, with D tentatively TRBD1 (6 bases). Germline values: CDR1 WNHNN, CDR2 SYGVQD (reference sequence). Trimming took off 6 bases at V and 4 bases at J, with 12 bases between the two ends. CDR3 length: 14 residues. CDR3 residues: CASSLTGGTGELFF. For the CDR3, the DNA is TGCGCCAGCAGCCTGACAGGCGGCACCGGGGAGCTGTTTTTT.

The sample holds a few counts of this clonotype. V usage is TRBV5-1 and J usage is TRBJ2-4, with a possible D match to TRBD1 (6 bases). The germline V and J ends were trimmed by 4 bases and 12 bases, with 14 bases remaining between them. Germline CDR1 and CDR2: SGHRS and YFSETQ. The CDR3 runs to 12 residues. The CDR3 region has the DNA TGCGCCAGCAGCGATATGGACAGCCGTCAGTACTTC. Protein sequence: CASSDMDSRQYF.

The table lists this clonotype with many counts. The chain links TRBV5-1 to TRBJ1-1; D is unclear. CDR3 length equals 16 residues. Trimming shortened V by 1 base and J by 2 bases, and 15 bases separated the two germline ends. Germline V lookup: CDR1 SGHRS, CDR2 YFSETQ. The CDR3 region is CASSLISSNLNTEAFF. Written as DNA, the CDR3 is TGCGCCAGCAGCTTGATCTCCAGCAACTTAAACACTGAAGCTTTCTTT.

This clonotype has at least ten counts. The gene calls are TRBV25-1 and TRBJ2-3; D call uncertain. Germline V lookup: CDR1 MGHDK, CDR2 SYGVNS. This CDR3 comprises 13 residues. Trimming left V 7 bases short and J 0 bases short, with 8 bases between. The CDR3 bases are TGTGCCAGCACTTACGGGAGCACAGATACGCAGTATTTT. It codes for CASTYGSTDTQYF.

In this sample, this clonotype turned up many times. The J gene is TRBJ1-5, the V gene TRBV28; TRBD1 matches 7 bases. Germline CDR1 and CDR2: MDHEN and SYDVKM. The CDR3 contains 15 residues. Trimming took 3 bases from V and 6 from J; bases not matched to a gene: 8. CDR3 sequence: CASSFQGQQFQPQHF. For the CDR3, the DNA is TGTGCCAGCAGTTTCCAGGGACAGCAATTTCAGCCCCAGCATTTT.